This T cell receptor (beta chain) was sequenced for a study of OX40 agonist ivuxolimab in advanced cancers. Regarding the study as a whole: Blood T cells, both CD4+ and CD8+, expanded clonally by week 6 at 0.1 to 3.0 mg/kg. Among some nonresponders, normalized T-cell clonal expansion was also low.

This CDR3 spans 15 amino acids. The trim removed 1 base at V and 6 bases at J, leaving 7 bases unmatched. Germline V CDR1 and CDR2: SGHAT, FQNNGV. Assay: immunoSEQ multiplex PCR; the TCRdb copy retains only in-frame clones and omits some. The table records roughly 8,000 clones, approximately 85% of them present only once. With regard to this clone: The antigen is unknown.

The TCR was taken from an adult with an advanced solid tumor such as melanoma, head and neck, liver or kidney cancer. Material: CD4+ or CD8+ T cells sorted from blood, obtained in a trial of the OX40 agonist ivuxolimab. V gene TRBV11-2 combines with J gene TRBJ2-7; 9 positions agree with TRBD2. The CDR3 reads CASSLVPGLAAEQYF. CDR3 coding DNA: TGTGCCAGCAGCTTAGTACCGGGACTAGCTGCCGAGCAGTACTTC.